Each of the 21 T cell receptor beta chains below was sequenced from the same sample in a study of cytomegalovirus exposure and HLA in healthy donors. Vbeta (60) and Jbeta (13) primers were used in the PCR. TCRdb keeps only in-frame clones here, not all; method: immunoSEQ multiplex PCR. This sample carries 210,000 or so clones, 77% of them seen once, and the ten largest clones take around 2.8%. The sequencing input was PBMCs. These receptors originate from a woman aged 55-70 years in good health and CMV-seropositive.

A single count supports this clone. This sequence joins TRBV6-6 and TRBJ1-3, with TRBD1 matching over 8 bases. V gave up 4 bases and J gave up 1 base; unmatched junction bases: 0. The CDR3 has 14 residues. Germline V lookup: CDR1 MNHNY, CDR2 SVGAGI (reference sequence). The CDR3 nucleotides read TGTGCCAGCAGTTGGACAGGGTCTGGAAACACCATATATTTT. The encoded protein is CASSWTGSGNTIYF.

This clone was recorded once. CDR3 nucleotide sequence: TGTGCCAGTAGTATAAGGACAAAGCGGGCCTATGGCTACACCTTC. It encodes CASSIRTKRAYGYTF. The gene calls are TRBV19 and TRBJ1-2, with D possibly TRBD1 on 5 matching bases. This CDR3 comprises 15 residues. Germline CDR1 and CDR2: LNHDA and SQIVND (reference sequence). Trimming left V 2 bases short and J 4 bases short, with 14 bases between.

The genes are TRBV20-1 and TRBJ1-1; TRBD1 agrees at 7 bases. The germline V gene has CDR1 DFQATT and CDR2 SNEGSKA (reference sequence). After removal of 0 bases from V and 9 bases from J, the junction contained 1 base not matched to a gene. The CDR3 has 11 amino acids. The CDR3 DNA follows: TGCAGTGCTAGAGAAAGGGGGCAAGCTTTCTTT. Translation gives CSARERGQAFF.

The genes are TRBV2 and TRBJ1-2; D is undetermined. The CDR3 covers 13 residues. V was cut by 3 bases and J by 4 bases, with 9 bases left in between. Germline CDR1 SNHLY, CDR2 FYNNEI. Written as DNA, the CDR3 is TGTGCCAGCAGTGACCCAGGTACCTATGGCTACACCTTC. Protein product: CASSDPGTYGYTF. The complete variable domain, with remaining parts taken from reference TRBV2 and TRBJ1-2, reads EPEVTQTPSHQVTQMGQEVILRCVPISNHLYFYWYRQILGQKVEFLVSFYNNEISEKSEIFDDQFSVERPDGSNFTLKIRSTKLEDSAMYFCASSDPGTYGYTFGSGTRLTVV.

The genes are TRBV5-1 and TRBJ2-1, with D unclear. The CDR3 has 15 amino acids. The V end lost 0 bases, the J end lost 0 bases, and 7 bases lay between the germline ends. The V gene's germline CDR1 is SGHRS and CDR2 YFSETQ. The CDR3 loop is CASSLDPSSYNEQFF. The CDR3 region has the DNA TGCGCCAGCAGCTTGGATCCGAGCTCCTACAATGAGCAGTTCTTC. The full variable domain, rest sourced from reference TRBV5-1 and TRBJ2-1, is KAGVTQTPRYLIKTRGQQVTLSCSPISGHRSVSWYQQTPGQGLQFLFEYFSETQRNKGNFPGRFSGRQFSNSRSEMNVSTLELGDSALYLCASSLDPSSYNEQFFGPGTRLTVL.

In this sample, this clone turned up a few times. The chain joins TRBV13 to TRBJ2-1, with D tentatively TRBD2 (5 bases). CDR3 length: 16 amino acids. In germline, CDR1 is PRHDT, CDR2 FYEKMQ (reference sequence). Trimming stripped 6 bases from V and 5 bases from J, with 20 bases between. Here the CDR3 reads CASRPQERIRNNEQFF. The CDR3 nucleotides read TGTGCCAGCAGGCCTCAGGAGCGGATTAGGAACAATGAGCAGTTCTTC.

V is TRBV9 and J is TRBJ1-3; TRBD1 is a possible D gene (6 bases). Germline V gene sequence: CDR1 SGDLS, CDR2 YYNGEE. V was clipped by 0 bases and J by 0 bases, with 10 bases between them. This CDR3 contains 16 residues. The CDR3 spells CASSVASTGSGNTIYF. As DNA, the CDR3 is TGTGCCAGCAGCGTAGCTTCGACAGGCTCTGGAAACACCATATATTTT.

This clone was seen a handful of times. V is TRBV19 and J is TRBJ2-3; D call uncertain. The ends were cut back, 3 bases at V and 1 base at J, with 11 bases in the middle. CDR3 length: 15 residues. CDR1 and CDR2 from the germline V gene are LNHDA and SQIVND (reference sequence). CDR3 region: CASSIQDQGTDTQYF. DNA for the CDR3: TGTGCCAGTAGTATCCAGGATCAAGGCACAGATACGCAGTATTTT.

This chain uses TRBV7-9 with TRBJ1-2; D unresolved. This CDR3 has 13 residues. V lost 3 bases and J 4 bases, leaving 9 bases between the germline ends. In germline, CDR1 is SEHNR, CDR2 FQNEAQ (reference sequence). CDR3 sequence reads: CASSFTGPYGYTF. In DNA, the CDR3 is TGTGCCAGCAGCTTCACGGGTCCCTATGGCTACACCTTC.

The chain has TRBV7-9 and TRBJ1-1; no clear D gene. The CDR3 has 14 amino acids. Trimming removed 1 base at V and 0 bases at J, with 6 bases between. Germline V gene lookup returns CDR1 SEHNR and CDR2 FQNEAQ (reference sequence). The CDR3 loop reads CASSLGHLNTEAFF. The CDR3 bases are TGTGCCAGCAGCTTAGGACATTTGAACACTGAAGCTTTCTTT.

This clone was seen a few times. This chain connects TRBV5-4 to TRBJ2-7; 10 bases line up with TRBD2. Germline V CDR1 and CDR2: SGHNT, YYREEE (reference sequence). The CDR3 has 15 residues. V lost 2 bases and J lost 2; bases outside the gene matches: 4. CDR3 sequence: CASSLAGGGAYEQYF. CDR3 DNA sequence: TGTGCCAGCAGCTTAGCGGGAGGGGGGGCCTACGAGCAGTACTTC.

J is TRBJ1-3 and V is TRBV14; D unclear. The germline CDR1 and CDR2 sequences are SGHDN and FVKESK. The V gene lost 4 bases and the J gene lost 4 bases, with 17 bases spanning the gap. This CDR3 region has 16 residues. CDR3 loop: CASSRDAGVAGNTIYF. The CDR3 region has the DNA TGTGCCAGCAGCCGAGATGCAGGCGTTGCGGGAAACACCATATATTTT.

This clone was counted between two and nine times. The rearrangement joins TRBV9 to TRBJ1-4; a weak D match, TRBD1 (5 bases). The CDR3 contains 15 residues. Trimming left V 0 bases short and J 4 bases short, with 10 bases between. Germline V gene sequence: CDR1 SGDLS, CDR2 YYNGEE. CDR3 amino acids: CASSVGTGFNEKLFF. Written as DNA, the CDR3 is TGTGCCAGCAGCGTAGGAACAGGATTTAATGAAAAACTGTTTTTT.

The rearrangement links TRBV6-1 to TRBJ2-1, with TRBD2 matching 13 bases. Trimming took 4 bases from V and 9 from J; bases not matched to a gene: 6. Germline loops: CDR1 MNHNS, CDR2 SASEGT. The CDR3 is 15 residues long. The CDR3 sequence: CASSARTSGRLEQFF. As DNA, the CDR3 is TGTGCCAGCAGTGCGCGGACTAGCGGGAGACTTGAGCAGTTCTTC.

The rearrangement links TRBV6-1 to TRBJ2-4; 7 bases align to TRBD1. V was clipped by 7 bases and J by 4 bases; unmatched bases: 4. CDR1 is MNHNS, CDR2 SASEGT, per germline. The CDR3 is 13 residues long. This CDR3 is CASMDRPKNIQYF. In DNA form, the CDR3 reads TGTGCCAGCATGGACAGGCCAAAAAACATTCAGTACTTC.

The chain combines TRBV5-1 with TRBJ2-2; 8 bases fit TRBD2. CDR3 size: 15 residues. V gave up 4 bases and J gave up 0 bases; unmatched junction bases: 2. Germline CDR1 SGHRS, CDR2 YFSETQ. CDR3 DNA sequence: TGCGCCAGCAGCGTCGGGGGGGCGAACACCGGGGAGCTGTTTTTT. The encoded protein is CASSVGGANTGELFF.

The CDR3 protein is CAWTRTSDYEQYF. The DNA of the CDR3 is TGTGCCTGGACCCGGACTAGCGACTACGAGCAGTACTTC. This chain links TRBV30 with TRBJ2-7, with 9 nucleotides matching TRBD2. Germline V gene data show CDR1 as GTSNPN and CDR2 as SVGIG (reference sequence). V lost 4 bases to trimming and J lost 3 bases; unmatched junction nucleotides: 4. The CDR3 runs to 13 residues.

V usage is TRBV27 and J usage is TRBJ2-7, with 7 bases that match TRBD1. In germline, CDR1 is MNHEY, CDR2 SMNVEV (reference sequence). The CDR3 loop spans 13 amino acids. The V segment lost 6 bases and the J segment 3 bases; nucleotides outside the gene matches: 5. CDR3 bases: TGTGCCAGCAGCTGGGACAGCCGCTACGAGCAGTACTTC. Its translation is CASSWDSRYEQYF.

The genes are TRBV11-2 and TRBJ2-1, with TRBD2 identical over 12 bases. Germline CDR1 SGHAT, CDR2 FQNNGV. V shed 1 base and J 5 bases; nucleotides not matched to a gene: 3. The CDR3 consists of 16 residues. CDR3 nucleotides: TGTGCCAGCAGCTTAGGACTAGCGGGAGTTAACAATGAGCAGTTCTTC. Translated: CASSLGLAGVNNEQFF.

This chain joins TRBV4-2 and TRBJ2-7; TRBD2 matches 10 bases. J was trimmed by 1 base and V by 1 base; bases with no gene match: 1. Germline CDR1 LGHNA, CDR2 YNFKEQ. The CDR3 runs 15 residues. The CDR3 here is CASSQALAGSYEQYF. The CDR3 region has the DNA TGTGCCAGCAGCCAAGCACTAGCGGGATCCTACGAGCAGTACTTC.

The genes are TRBV30 and TRBJ2-1; 10 bases match TRBD2. V lost 8 bases, J lost 6 bases, and 7 bases stayed unmatched. Germline-derived CDR1 and CDR2 are GTSNPN and SVGIG (reference sequence). The CDR3 loop spans 13 amino acids. This chain's CDR3 is CAGSGRTGNEQFF. The CDR3 DNA reads TGTGCCGGTAGCGGGAGGACAGGCAATGAGCAGTTCTTC. The full variable domain, its missing parts supplied by reference TRBV30 and TRBJ2-1, is SQTIHQWPATLVQPVGSPLSLECTVEGTSNPNLYWYRQAAGRGLQLLFYSVGIGQISSEVPQNLSASRPQDRQFILSSKKLLLSDSGFYLCAGSGRTGNEQFFGPGTRLTVL.